This entry lists 32 T cell receptor beta chains sequenced from one sample in a study of T-cell reconstitution after alpha-beta-depleted transplantation in children. Construction of the TCRbeta library involved unique molecular identifiers. TCRdb fed the PCR reads into MiXCR, producing one record per CDR3 protein. This table holds about 260,000 distinct CDR3 sequences, less than 9% found once. The sequencing used PBMCs, mostly from graft donor cells, collected 180 days after TCRalphabeta/CD19-depleted stem cell transplant. The source is a male patient aged 10-17 years who had a stem cell transplant for acute lymphoblastic leukemia, so the T cells may come from the graft donor.

This clonotype was observed at least ten times. This chain links TRBV5-6 with TRBJ2-7; TRBD2 matches 12 bases. This CDR3 has 16 residues. The germline V gene encodes CDR1 SGHDT and CDR2 YYEEEE. Trimming cost V 2 bases and J 3 bases; bases outside gene matches: 6. CDR3 loop: CASSFRTSGTVYEQYF. CDR3 nucleotides: TGTGCCAGCAGCTTCAGGACTAGCGGGACAGTCTACGAGCAGTACTTC.

The chain has TRBV9 and TRBJ1-1; no clear D. This CDR3 has 14 amino acids. Germline CDR1 SGDLS, CDR2 YYNGEE. V gave up 4 bases and J gave up 1 base, with 11 bases separating them. This chain's CDR3 is CASSSGEPNTEAFF. The CDR3 coding sequence is TGTGCCAGCAGCTCCGGAGAGCCGAACACTGAAGCTTTCTTT.

This clonotype appeared a few times. The V gene is TRBV11-2, the J gene TRBJ2-3; D not resolved. CDR1 SGHAT and CDR2 FQNNGV come from the germline V gene. This CDR3 is built from 14 residues. Trimming pared 5 bases from V and 4 bases from J, leaving 13 bases between. This chain's CDR3 is CASSVSPPPDTQYF. The CDR3 DNA reads as TGTGCCAGCAGCGTTTCCCCCCCCCCAGATACGCAGTATTTT.

This clonotype showed up many times. The chain couples TRBV29-1 to TRBJ2-5, with 8 bases matching TRBD1. The germline V gene has CDR1 SQVTM and CDR2 ANQGSEA. CDR3 length: 14 amino acids. The ends lost 4 bases at V and 1 base at J; junction bases unmatched: 5. The CDR3 reads CSVVGRGLQETQYF. CDR3 bases: TGCAGCGTTGTTGGCAGGGGGCTCCAAGAGACCCAGTACTTC.

At least ten counts were recorded for this clonotype. The CDR3 reads CASRPLLLGTGATDTQYF. The CDR3 nucleotides are TGCGCCAGCAGACCCCTGCTTTTGGGGACAGGGGCCACAGATACGCAGTATTTT. The genes are TRBV5-1 and TRBJ2-3, with 10 positions matching TRBD1. V dropped 5 bases and J dropped 2; count of bases not matched to a gene: 14. The CDR3 extends over 18 amino acids. Germline V gives CDR1 SGHRS, CDR2 YFSETQ.

This clonotype was seen at least ten times. The J gene is TRBJ2-3, the V gene TRBV6-2 or TRBV6-3; 7 bases are shared with TRBD2. From germline, CDR1 is MNHEY and CDR2 SVGEGT. The CDR3 is 15 residues long. V was clipped by 8 bases and J by 1 base; unmatched bases: 9. The CDR3 DNA follows: TGTGCCAGCTGTGAAACTAGCGTCCGCACAGATACGCAGTATTTT. Protein sequence: CASCETSVRTDTQYF.

This clonotype was seen repeatedly, ten times or more. The CDR3 reads CASSFEGYTDTQYF. CDR3 DNA: TGTGCCAGCAGTTTCGAGGGGTACACAGATACGCAGTATTTT. The chain joins TRBV12-3 or TRBV12-4 to TRBJ2-3, with D perhaps given as TRBD1 or TRBD2 (5 bases each). CDR3 length: 14 residues. Trimming took off 3 bases at V and 2 bases at J, with 9 bases between the two ends.

This clonotype was seen ten or more times. The rearrangement links TRBV20-1 to TRBJ2-7; D gene unclear. Germline CDR1 is DFQATT and CDR2 is SNEGSKA (reference sequence). The germline V and J ends were trimmed by 0 bases and 0 bases, with 6 bases remaining between them. The CDR3 runs 13 residues. CDR3 amino acids: CSARDGSSYEQYF. For the CDR3, the DNA is TGCAGTGCTAGAGACGGCTCCTCCTACGAGCAGTACTTC.

This clonotype was seen many times. The chain joins TRBV12-3 or TRBV12-4 to TRBJ2-5, with D unclear. V dropped 3 bases and J dropped 3 bases, with 8 bases sitting between them. CDR3 length: 13 residues. DNA of the CDR3: TGTGCCAGCAGTTTCTCTTCTAAAGAGACCCAGTACTTC. Amino acid sequence: CASSFSSKETQYF.

On this clonotype: This clone may be a read error of a much larger clone one base away. The J gene is TRBJ2-5, the V gene TRBV20-1; either TRBD1 or TRBD2 may supply D (7 bases each). Germline V gives CDR1 DFQATT, CDR2 SNEGSKA (reference sequence). The CDR3 spans 10 residues. The CDR3 here is CRPGGEIQYF. CDR3 nucleotides: TGCCGCCCAGGGGGGGAGATCCAGTACTTC.

This clonotype was seen ten or more times. V is TRBV28 and J is TRBJ2-7; D is uncertain. The CDR3 is 14 residues long. CDR1 is MDHEN, CDR2 SYDVKM, per germline. Trimming took 6 bases from V and 1 from J, leaving 13 bases between them. In nucleotides, the CDR3 is TGTGCCAGCAGGAGAGACCCCTTTTCCTACGAGCAGTACTTC. Translating gives CASRRDPFSYEQYF.

This clonotype was seen many times. The rearrangement joins TRBV6-2 or TRBV6-3 to TRBJ2-5, with D possibly matching TRBD1 (6 bases). V lost 2 bases, J lost 3 bases, and 13 bases lay in between. Germline V lookup: CDR1 MNHEY, CDR2 SVGEGT. This CDR3 region has 15 residues. The CDR3 protein is CASSYVPYREETQYF. As DNA, the CDR3 is TGTGCCAGCAGTTACGTCCCTTACAGGGAAGAGACCCAGTACTTC.

Many counts were recorded for this clonotype. The chain uses TRBV12-3 or TRBV12-4 and TRBJ1-6; D possibly corresponds to TRBD1 (6 bases). Trimming removed 7 bases at V and 8 bases at J, with 15 bases between. This CDR3 region has 14 residues. CDR3 sequence reads: CASKGGWYDSPLHF. CDR3 DNA: TGTGCCAGCAAGGGGGGTTGGTATGATTCACCCCTCCACTTT.

This clonotype has at least ten counts. The chain employs TRBV28 and TRBJ2-5; perhaps TRBD1 as D (5 bases). The CDR3 runs 15 residues. The germline V gene encodes CDR1 MDHEN and CDR2 SYDVKM. Trimming shortened V by 0 bases and J by 3 bases, and 11 bases separated the two germline ends. The CDR3 nucleotides read TGTGCCAGCAGTTTATGGGCAGGGTTAGAAGAGACCCAGTACTTC. Its protein is CASSLWAGLEETQYF.

Note on this clonotype: A read error may explain this, as a much larger clone is one base away. V and J are TRBV24-1 and TRBJ2-1, with 7 bases identical to TRBD1. V trimming: 4 bases; J trimming: 7 bases; junction bases outside the gene matches: 12. Germline V gives CDR1 KGHDR, CDR2 SFDVKD. The CDR3 totals 16 residues. CDR3 sequence reads: CATSDPPGGATNEQFF. The CDR3 nucleotides are TGTGCCACCAGTGACCCACCAGGGGGAGCGACAAATGAGCAGTTCTTC.

This clonotype was counted ten times or more. V and J are TRBV20-1 and TRBJ2-3; D remains unclear. The CDR3 consists of 11 residues. Germline V gives CDR1 DFQATT, CDR2 SNEGSKA (reference sequence). The V end was cut by 3 bases, the J end by 5 bases, with 6 bases between. CDR3 nucleotide sequence: TGCAGTGCTAGTGAGATAGATACGCAGTATTTT. Translated, it gives CSASEIDTQYF.

This clonotype came up many times. The chain carries TRBV2 and TRBJ2-7; no clear D. The CDR3 sequence is 13 residues long. Germline values: CDR1 SNHLY, CDR2 FYNNEI. The ends were cut back, 7 bases at V and 5 bases at J, with 15 bases in the middle. The CDR3: CASIRWGSDEQYF. The CDR3 DNA sequence: TGTGCCAGCATAAGATGGGGTTCGGACGAGCAGTACTTC.

At least ten counts were recorded for this clonotype. The chain combines TRBV11-2 with TRBJ1-1, with D uncertain. The CDR3 extends over 15 amino acids. Per germline, CDR1 SGHAT and CDR2 FQNNGV. Between the trimmed V and J ends, which lost 3 bases and 3 bases, there was a span of 14 bases. The CDR3 is CASSLSAGRDTEAFF. CDR3 DNA sequence: TGTGCCAGCAGCTTGAGTGCGGGGAGGGACACTGAAGCTTTCTTT.

The chain has TRBV2 and TRBJ2-1, with a weak D call TRBD2 (7 bases). The germline gives CDR1 SNHLY, CDR2 FYNNEI. The CDR3 sequence is 19 residues long. CDR3 sequence reads: CTISLGGELGRFSYNEQFF. As DNA, the CDR3 is TGTACCATCAGTTTAGGGGGGGAACTAGGGAGGTTTTCTTACAATGAGCAGTTCTTC.

This clonotype was observed at least ten times. The chain carries TRBV5-1 and TRBJ1-6; TRBD1 aligns across 7 bases. Losses at the gene ends were 4 bases for V and 0 bases for J; bases not matched to a gene: 10. Germline V lookup: CDR1 SGHRS, CDR2 YFSETQ. This CDR3 is 18 amino acids long. For the CDR3, the DNA is TGCGCCAGCAGCCCGAAGGACAGGCGAAGCTCCTATAATTCACCCCTCCACTTT. Its translation: CASSPKDRRSSYNSPLHF.

This clonotype was observed many times. The J gene is TRBJ2-7, the V gene TRBV10-2; D possibly corresponds to TRBD1 (6 bases). Germline loops: CDR1 WSHSY, CDR2 SAAADI. The V end was cut by 11 bases, the J end by 6 bases, with 23 bases between. There are 14 residues in the CDR3. In nucleotides, the CDR3 is TGCGCCGTGGACCTCGGCCAGGGGACATCCGAGCAGTACTTC. Protein sequence: CAVDLGQGTSEQYF.

Ten or more counts support this clonotype. V usage is TRBV20-1 and J usage is TRBJ2-4, with 7 positions matching TRBD1. J lost 7 bases, V lost 3 bases, and 3 bases had no gene match. CDR3 size: 12 residues. Germline V gives CDR1 DFQATT, CDR2 SNEGSKA (reference sequence). CDR3 nucleotides: TGCAGTGCTAGGGAGACAGGGAACATTCAGTACTTC. It is translated as CSARETGNIQYF.

Only a few counts were recorded for this clonotype. The gene calls are TRBV18 and TRBJ2-5; D unresolved. Germline V gene sequence: CDR1 KGHSH, CDR2 LQKENI. The CDR3 loop spans 17 amino acids. Trimming left V 6 bases short and J 5 bases short, with 25 bases between. Written as DNA, the CDR3 is TGTGCCAGCTCCCCGTCGTCCAAACATGGGGTTCGGGAGACCCAGTACTTC. Protein: CASSPSSKHGVRETQYF.

This clonotype was observed at least ten times. The chain employs TRBV27 and TRBJ2-1; 11 positions agree with TRBD2. The CDR3 runs 16 residues. The V gene end was trimmed by 3 bases and the J gene end by 3 bases; junction bases not matched to a gene: 4. Germline V gene data show CDR1 as MNHEY and CDR2 as SMNVEV (reference sequence). CDR3 protein: CASSFGLAGLYNEQFF. Written as DNA, the CDR3 is TGTGCCAGCAGTTTTGGACTAGCGGGTCTCTACAATGAGCAGTTCTTC.

This clonotype has a count of ten or more. The J gene is TRBJ2-7, the V gene TRBV28; TRBD1 might be the D (6 bases). CDR1 and CDR2 from the germline V gene are MDHEN and SYDVKM. V shed 2 bases and J shed 0 bases, with 17 bases lying between them. The CDR3 extends over 17 amino acids. The CDR3 DNA reads as TGTGCCAGCAGTTTACGCCTCGCAGGGGCCTCCTCCTACGAGCAGTACTTC. It yields the protein CASSLRLAGASSYEQYF.

This clonotype was seen ten or more times. The chain couples TRBV5-1 to TRBJ2-7, with no clear D. Per germline, CDR1 SGHRS and CDR2 YFSETQ. V shed 1 base and J shed 4 bases, with 9 bases lying between them. CDR3 length: 13 amino acids. Here the CDR3 reads CASSLTSEYEQYF. For the CDR3, the DNA is TGCGCCAGCAGCTTGACCTCGGAGTACGAGCAGTACTTC.

The chain is built from TRBV18 and TRBJ2-3; the D is unclear. Germline V gene sequence: CDR1 KGHSH, CDR2 LQKENI. The CDR3 is made up of 12 amino acids. V was pared by 4 bases and J by 4 bases, with 6 bases between. CDR3 in amino acids: CASSQSADTQYF. DNA of the CDR3: TGTGCCAGCTCACAGTCTGCAGATACGCAGTATTTT.

This clonotype was found many times. V is TRBV29-1 and J is TRBJ2-1; the D is unclear. The CDR3 loop spans 14 amino acids. The ends were cut back, 5 bases at V and 3 bases at J, with 14 bases in the middle. Germline CDR1 reads SQVTM; CDR2 reads ANQGSEA. Here the CDR3 DNA reads TGCAGCGTTCCTCTTAGCCTCAACTACAATGAGCAGTTCTTC. It translates to CSVPLSLNYNEQFF.

The J gene is TRBJ2-1, the V gene TRBV5-1, with TRBD2 matching over 9 bases. Trimming cost V 2 bases and J 8 bases; bases outside gene matches: 11. Germline CDR1 reads SGHRS; CDR2 reads YFSETQ. The CDR3 has 16 residues. DNA for the CDR3: TGCGCCAGCAGCTTCTTAGCGGGAGAGGGTTCCGATGAGCAGTTCTTC. Translated: CASSFLAGEGSDEQFF.

Ten or more counts support this clonotype. This chain connects TRBV7-2 to TRBJ1-5; TRBD1 matches at 7 bases. Germline CDR1 is SGHTA and CDR2 is FQGNSA. The CDR3 loop spans 15 amino acids. With 5 bases clipped from V and 6 bases from J, the junction kept 10 bases outside the gene matches. This CDR3 reads CASSIRQGLLQPQHF. In DNA form, the CDR3 reads TGTGCCAGCAGCATAAGACAGGGTCTTCTTCAGCCCCAGCATTTT.

This clonotype was recorded at least ten times. The chain uses TRBV20-1 and TRBJ2-1, with D perhaps TRBD1 (6 bases). CDR3 size: 13 residues. CDR1 is DFQATT and CDR2 is SNEGSKA in the germline V gene (reference sequence). V was clipped by 1 base and J by 12 bases, with 16 bases between them. CDR3 sequence (DNA): TGCAGTGCTAGAGTCGGGACAATAAATCCGCAGTTCTTC. Its protein product is CSARVGTINPQFF.

Ten or more counts support this clonotype. This rearrangement joins TRBV7-8 to TRBJ2-7; D is uncertain. The germline CDR1 and CDR2 sequences are SGHVS and FQNEAQ. This CDR3 is built from 13 residues. V gave up 1 base and J gave up 4 bases, with 8 bases separating them. CDR3 amino acids: CASSLEEYYEQYF. DNA for the CDR3: TGTGCCAGCAGCTTAGAGGAGTATTACGAGCAGTACTTC.